A single sample gave rise to the 32 T cell receptor beta chains below, sequenced in a study of beta chain features in type 1 diabetes. Isolated RNA was reverse transcribed in full, so expressed TCRB transcripts were sequenced. Only in-frame clones appear in the TCRdb table, and some are missing; sequencing was by immunoSEQ multiplex PCR. The table has 600,000 to 650,000 clones, around 15% seen once. The sequencing input was naive CD4+ T cells from blood. All receptors derive from a man aged 18 to 35 in good health.

This clone was detected only a few times. The chain recombines TRBV25-1 with TRBJ1-2; TRBD1 might be the D (5 bases). The length of the CDR3 is 13 residues. Germline CDR1 is MGHDK and CDR2 is SYGVNS. The V end was cut by 7 bases, the J end by 8 bases, with 17 bases between. This CDR3 is CASKNDQGLGYTF. CDR3 sequence (DNA): TGTGCCAGCAAGAATGACCAGGGTTTAGGCTACACCTTC.

The CDR3 protein is CASSQLAGGPFNEQFF. CDR3 in DNA: TGTGCCAGCAGCCAACTAGCGGGGGGGCCCTTTAATGAGCAGTTCTTC. The chain carries TRBV4-2 and TRBJ2-1; 12 nucleotides line up with TRBD2. The V and J ends lost 2 bases and 7 bases, in that order; junction bases with no gene match: 6. CDR3 length: 16 amino acids. The germline CDR1 and CDR2 sequences are LGHNA and YNFKEQ.

The rearrangement links TRBV28 to TRBJ1-2, with D uncertain. The CDR3 totals 14 residues. Germline CDR1 and CDR2: MDHEN and SYDVKM. Between the trimmed V and J ends, which lost 1 base and 9 bases, there was a span of 15 bases. The CDR3 DNA reads TGTGCCAGCAGTTTATTCGGGTTTCCCTTGAGCTACACCTTC. Translating it yields CASSLFGFPLSYTF.

This clone was counted only a few times. V gene TRBV29-1 combines with J gene TRBJ2-5, with TRBD2 as a possible D gene (6 bases). Germline V gives CDR1 SQVTM, CDR2 ANQGSEA. The ends were cut back, 3 bases at V and 4 bases at J, with 12 bases in the middle. The CDR3 consists of 13 residues. The DNA of the CDR3 is TGCAGCGTTGACAGGGCGGGGCGAGAGACCCAGTACTTC. It translates to CSVDRAGRETQYF.

The chain carries TRBV19 and TRBJ2-3, with D maybe TRBD1 (5 bases). In germline, CDR1 is LNHDA, CDR2 SQIVND (reference sequence). The CDR3 spans 15 residues. Trimming left V 7 bases short and J 2 bases short, with 16 bases between. DNA of the CDR3: TGTGCCAGTACCATGGGGCAAAATCCCACAGATACGCAGTATTTT. Its protein product is CASTMGQNPTDTQYF.

The CDR3 loop is CAWSLQGSYEQYF. For the CDR3, the DNA is TGTGCCTGGAGTCTCCAGGGATCCTACGAGCAGTACTTC. The J gene is TRBJ2-7, the V gene TRBV30; D is perhaps TRBD1 (5 bases). Germline loops: CDR1 GTSNPN, CDR2 SVGIG (reference sequence). CDR3 size: 13 residues. Between the trimmed V and J ends, which lost 2 bases and 1 base, there was a span of 9 bases.

The rearrangement links TRBV5-4 to TRBJ2-6; D not certain. This CDR3 is built from 16 residues. Trimming left V 3 bases short and J 0 bases short, with 10 bases between. The germline gives CDR1 SGHNT, CDR2 YYREEE (reference sequence). CDR3 in amino acids: CASSSTVSSGANVLTF. CDR3 DNA sequence: TGTGCCAGCAGCTCAACTGTATCCTCTGGGGCCAACGTCCTGACTTTC.

V gene TRBV6-4 combines with J gene TRBJ2-3; the D call may be TRBD1 or TRBD2 (6 bases each). CDR1 and CDR2 from the germline V gene are MRHNA and SNTAGT. With 0 bases removed from V and 1 base from J, the gap between germline ends came to 11 bases. This CDR3 is built from 16 residues. DNA of the CDR3: TGTGCCAGCAGTGACTCACGGGGGCAACGCACAGATACGCAGTATTTT. Encoded protein: CASSDSRGQRTDTQYF.

The rearrangement links TRBV28 to TRBJ2-3; D ambiguous. Germline V gives CDR1 MDHEN, CDR2 SYDVKM. Trimming left V 4 bases short and J 5 bases short, with 4 bases between. The CDR3 contains 11 residues. The CDR3 reads CASSYLDTQYF. The CDR3 coding sequence is TGTGCCAGCAGTTATTTAGATACGCAGTATTTT.

This clone has more than one count but fewer than ten. The genes are TRBV2 and TRBJ1-2; D might be TRBD1 (6 bases). Trimming stripped 6 bases from V and 7 bases from J, with 15 bases between. From germline, CDR1 is SNHLY and CDR2 FYNNEI. The CDR3 is 13 amino acids. The CDR3 nucleotides read TGTGCCAGCAGCCCTACAGGGAGAAGTGGCTACACCTTC. It yields the protein CASSPTGRSGYTF.

The genes are TRBV10-3 and TRBJ2-1; 7 bases match TRBD2. Germline V lookup: CDR1 ENHRY, CDR2 SYGVKD. The CDR3 has 15 amino acids. V lost 4 bases to trimming and J lost 2 bases; unmatched junction nucleotides: 5. DNA of the CDR3: TGTGCCATCAGTGGCACAGCGGGGACCTACAATGAGCAGTTCTTC. It codes for CAISGTAGTYNEQFF.

This clone came up a few times. The chain is built from TRBV18 and TRBJ1-5, with 7 bases fitting TRBD1. CDR1 is KGHSH, CDR2 LQKENI, per germline. V lost 2 bases and J lost 6; bases outside the gene matches: 7. CDR3 size: 15 residues. The CDR3 spells CASSPSGTVRQPQHF. CDR3 sequence (DNA): TGTGCCAGCTCACCATCCGGGACAGTTCGTCAGCCCCAGCATTTT.

This clone was picked up a small number of times. The rearrangement joins TRBV7-9 to TRBJ2-7, with 8 bases that match TRBD1. V was pared by 3 bases and J by 5 bases, with 6 bases of the junction left unmatched. The germline CDR1 and CDR2 sequences are SEHNR and FQNEAQ (reference sequence). The length of the CDR3 is 14 residues. The CDR3 sequence: CASSFGQGTHEQYF. CDR3 sequence (DNA): TGTGCCAGCAGCTTCGGACAGGGTACCCACGAGCAGTACTTC.

This chain uses TRBV7-9 with TRBJ1-3; no firm D call. The germline V and J ends were trimmed by 6 bases and 0 bases, with 6 bases remaining between them. CDR3 length equals 13 residues. Germline CDR1 reads SEHNR; CDR2 reads FQNEAQ (reference sequence). In DNA form, the CDR3 reads TGTGCCAGCAGGCCAGACTCTGGAAACACCATATATTTT. Encoded protein: CASRPDSGNTIYF.

The rearrangement links TRBV4-3 to TRBJ2-3; maybe TRBD1 (5 bases). Germline V gene data show CDR1 as LGHNA and CDR2 as YSLEER. This CDR3 region has 15 residues. V lost 3 bases and J lost 6, with 16 bases in between. CDR3: CASSQRKGNPDTQYF. CDR3 in DNA: TGCGCCAGCAGCCAGCGGAAGGGGAACCCCGATACGCAGTATTTT.

This chain uses TRBV28 with TRBJ1-5; 7 bases are a match to TRBD1. Germline V lookup: CDR1 MDHEN, CDR2 SYDVKM. CDR3 length: 15 amino acids. The trim removed 1 base at V and 6 bases at J, leaving 6 bases unmatched. The CDR3 protein is CASSLSTGEVQPQHF. In nucleotides, the CDR3 is TGTGCCAGCAGTTTATCTACAGGGGAGGTTCAGCCCCAGCATTTT.

In DNA form, the CDR3 reads TGCGCCAGCAGCCTGTCACTAGCGGGAGCCCAAGAGACCCAGTACTTC. Protein product: CASSLSLAGAQETQYF. The J gene is TRBJ2-5, the V gene TRBV4-1; 11 bases fit TRBD2. V lost 4 bases, J lost 1 base, and 5 bases stayed unmatched. CDR3 size: 16 residues. Germline assignment: CDR1 MGHRA and CDR2 YSYEKL.

Comments on this clone: In the same sample, other DNA sequences code for this CDR3. The chain carries TRBV20-1 and TRBJ2-3; D ambiguous. Germline V lookup: CDR1 DFQATT, CDR2 SNEGSKA (reference sequence). V lost 4 bases to trimming and J lost 6 bases, with 8 bases between them. The CDR3 totals 11 residues. The CDR3 bases are TGCAGTGCTACCCTGGGGGATACGCAGTATTTT. As protein: CSATLGDTQYF.

This sequence joins TRBV7-3 and TRBJ2-1; the match to TRBD2 covers 10 bases. J was trimmed by 9 bases and V by 2 bases; bases with no gene match: 10. Germline CDR1 is SGHTA and CDR2 is FQGTGA. The CDR3 runs to 16 residues. The CDR3 nucleotides read TGTGCCAGCAGCTTATATTCCAGCGGGAGGGTGGGTGAGCAGTTCTTC. This codes for CASSLYSSGRVGEQFF.

The CDR3 DNA is TGTGCCAGCATACGATACTCTGGAAACACCATATATTTT. This codes for CASIRYSGNTIYF. The chain joins TRBV7-9 to TRBJ1-3; D ambiguous. CDR1 and CDR2 (germline): SEHNR, FQNEAQ (reference sequence). The CDR3 runs 13 residues. The V end was cut by 7 bases, the J end by 0 bases, with 7 bases between.

V usage is TRBV29-1 and J usage is TRBJ2-5; either TRBD1 or TRBD2 may fit D (5 bases each). Germline V gene sequence: CDR1 SQVTM, CDR2 ANQGSEA. This CDR3 has 13 residues. V shed 4 bases and J shed 4 bases, with 13 bases lying between them. The CDR3 loop reads CSVARGAGETQYF. The CDR3 DNA reads TGCAGCGTTGCGAGAGGGGCGGGAGAGACCCAGTACTTC.

The chain joins TRBV28 to TRBJ2-2, with 9 bases identical to TRBD2. V shed 9 bases and J 7 bases; nucleotides not matched to a gene: 3. This CDR3 has 12 amino acids. CDR1 is MDHEN and CDR2 is SYDVKM in the germline V gene. In DNA, the CDR3 is TGTGCCAGTAGCGGGGGTATCGGGGAGCTGTTTTTT. This sequence encodes CASSGGIGELFF.

The V call is TRBV14, the J call TRBJ2-7; D might be TRBD2 (5 bases). The CDR3 runs 15 residues. V lost 4 bases and J lost 1, with 14 bases in between. Germline V gene lookup returns CDR1 SGHDN and CDR2 FVKESK. Here the CDR3 DNA reads TGTGCCAGCAGCCGACAACTAGGAGGATCCTACGAGCAGTACTTC. Protein sequence: CASSRQLGGSYEQYF. The whole variable domain, remainder taken from reference TRBV14 and TRBJ2-7, is EAGVTQFPSHSVIEKGQTVTLRCDPISGHDNLYWYRRVMGKEIKFLLHFVKESKQDESGMPNNRFLAERTGGTYSTLKVQPAELEDSGVYFCASSRQLGGSYEQYFGPGTRLTVT.

Written as DNA, the CDR3 is TGTGCCAGCAGCCTTGGAGGACTAGCGGGTCGCACAGATACGCAGTATTTT. Amino acid sequence: CASSLGGLAGRTDTQYF. The gene calls are TRBV7-2 and TRBJ2-3, with TRBD2 identical over 11 bases. Per the germline V gene, CDR1 is SGHTA and CDR2 is FQGNSA. This CDR3 is 17 amino acids long. The ends lost 5 bases at V and 1 base at J; junction bases unmatched: 8.

This clone was observed many times. The rearrangement joins TRBV6-5 to TRBJ2-4; 7 bases match TRBD1. Germline CDR1 and CDR2: MNHEY and SVGAGI. Trimming took 6 bases from V and 10 from J; bases not matched to a gene: 6. The CDR3 consists of 12 residues. CDR3 DNA: TGTGCCAGCAGCCTGGACAGGCGGATTCAGTACTTC. It codes for CASSLDRRIQYF.

This clone came up a few times. The chain has TRBV25-1 and TRBJ2-5; 8 nucleotides match TRBD2. The V and J ends lost 8 bases and 5 bases, in that order; junction bases with no gene match: 16. The CDR3 covers 16 residues. Germline assignment: CDR1 MGHDK and CDR2 SYGVNS. Here the CDR3 DNA reads TGTGCCAGCCATACCCCCAGTGCGGGGGGCTGGGAGACCCAGTACTTC. Translated: CASHTPSAGGWETQYF.

V and J are TRBV28 and TRBJ1-1; no clear D gene. The ends were cut back, 3 bases at V and 4 bases at J, with 6 bases in the middle. This CDR3 is 12 amino acids long. Germline V gene lookup returns CDR1 MDHEN and CDR2 SYDVKM. The DNA of the CDR3 is TGTGCCAGCAGTTTTGTACGCACTGAAGCTTTCTTT. Its translation is CASSFVRTEAFF.

There are a few counts of this clone. V usage is TRBV7-2 and J usage is TRBJ2-3; no firm D call. CDR1 and CDR2 (germline): SGHTA, FQGNSA. The CDR3 covers 14 residues. V gave up 0 bases and J gave up 2 bases, with 6 bases separating them. The CDR3 nucleotides read TGTGCCAGCAGCTTAGCTATCCCCACAGATACGCAGTATTTT. It translates to CASSLAIPTDTQYF.

The chain combines TRBV5-1 with TRBJ1-5, with D perhaps matching TRBD1 (5 bases). This CDR3 comprises 15 residues. Germline V gene data show CDR1 as SGHRS and CDR2 as YFSETQ. V dropped 2 bases and J dropped 3 bases, with 12 bases sitting between them. As DNA, the CDR3 is TGCGCCAGCAGCTTTGGGGTGGGGGACAATCAGCCCCAGCATTTT. It specifies CASSFGVGDNQPQHF.

The chain recombines TRBV7-2 with TRBJ2-1, with TRBD2 matching 11 bases. The CDR3 covers 15 residues. The V gene end was trimmed by 5 bases and the J gene end by 8 bases; junction bases not matched to a gene: 8. Germline V gives CDR1 SGHTA, CDR2 FQGNSA. This chain's CDR3 is CASSLGLAARDEQFF. DNA of the CDR3: TGTGCCAGCAGCCTGGGACTAGCGGCTAGGGATGAGCAGTTCTTC.

This clone was recorded a few times. A read error may produce the germline difference seen at one junction end. The chain is built from TRBV7-9 and TRBJ2-6; 9 bases are a match to TRBD1. CDR3 size: 19 residues. Germline CDR1 reads SEHNR; CDR2 reads FQNEAQ (reference sequence). The CDR3 DNA is TGTGCCAGCAGCTTCAGTAGAGGACAGGGGTTGGCTGGGACCAACGTCCTGACTTTC. It encodes CASSFSRGQGLAGTNVLTF. Using reference TRBV7-9 and TRBJ2-6 for the parts outside the CDR3, the full variable domain is DTGVSQNPRHKITKRGQNVTFRCDPISEHNRLYWYRQTLGQGPEFLTYFQNEAQLEKSRLLSDRFSAERPKGSFSTLEIQRTEQGDSAMYLCASSFSRGQGLAGTNVLTFGAGSRLTVL.

J is TRBJ1-6 and V is TRBV4-3; the D gene is possibly TRBD1 (5 bases). The germline V and J ends were trimmed by 0 bases and 0 bases, with 12 bases remaining between them. The CDR3 is made up of 18 amino acids. The germline CDR1 and CDR2 sequences are LGHNA and YSLEER. DNA for the CDR3: TGCGCCAGCAGCCAAGAGGCGGCAGGGCGCTCCTATAATTCACCCCTCCACTTT. As protein: CASSQEAAGRSYNSPLHF.